One and the same sample provided the 7 T cell receptor beta chains below, sequenced in a study of molecular identifiers for immune sequencing clone quantification. TCRdb processed the PCR reads anew with MiXCR; each CDR3 protein has one entry. The data show some 65,000 distinct CDR3 sequences, less than 20% seen once. The specimen was naive CD8+ T cells from blood, with Jurkat cell RNA spiked in. Subset noted: FACS-sorted CD8+CD4-CCR7+CD45RA+ naive T cells. Every receptor here comes from a human donor in good health. Some libraries in this study had Jurkat cell RNA spiked in.

The table lists this clonotype with a few counts. The J gene is TRBJ2-7, the V gene TRBV2; D unresolved. This CDR3 has 12 residues. The V and J ends lost 1 base and 3 bases respectively, with 4 bases between them. Germline assignment: CDR1 SNHLY and CDR2 FYNNEI. CDR3 DNA: TGTGCCAGCAGTGAAGGCGGCTACGAGCAGTACTTC. It specifies CASSEGGYEQYF.

A single count supports this clonotype. A read error may be the cause here, since a much bigger clone is one base away. The chain recombines TRBV28 with TRBJ2-7; D perhaps matches TRBD2 (6 bases). Germline V lookup: CDR1 MDHEN, CDR2 SYDVKM. The CDR3 is 14 amino acids. CDR3 nucleotide sequence: TGTGCCAGCAGCCCCTCCGGGACTGTATACGAGCAGTGCTTC. Protein: CASSPSGTVYEQCF.

With respect to this clonotype: This may stem from a read error, because a much larger clone lies one nucleotide away. The chain joins TRBV19 to TRBJ2-2; 10 positions agree with TRBD1. Unmatched junction bases numbered 11, after V lost 6 bases and J lost 4 bases. CDR3 size: 17 residues. CDR1 and CDR2 from the germline V gene are LNHDA and SQIVND (reference sequence). The CDR3 bases are TGTGCCAGTAGAGCGCTCGGGACAGGGGACAGCACCGGGGAGCTGTTTTTT. This encodes CASRALGTGDSTGELFF.

This clonotype was observed many times. The J gene is TRBJ2-3, the V gene TRBV27; D may correspond to TRBD1 or TRBD2 (5 bases each). CDR1 is MNHEY and CDR2 is SMNVEV in the germline V gene (reference sequence). V was clipped by 3 bases and J by 11 bases, with 15 bases between them. The CDR3 length is 13 residues. CDR3 protein: CASSLHRDREQYF. The CDR3 DNA is TGTGCCAGCAGTTTGCACCGGGACCGGGAGCAGTATTTT.

This clonotype was observed many times. The chain has TRBV6-4 and TRBJ1-5; maybe TRBD1 (5 bases). This CDR3 region has 13 residues. Germline assignment: CDR1 MRHNA and CDR2 SNTAGT. V was trimmed by 7 bases and J by 7 bases, leaving 14 bases between them. CDR3 protein: CASNPGHQQPQHF. Here the CDR3 DNA reads TGTGCCAGCAACCCGGGGCACCAACAGCCCCAGCATTTT.

This clonotype was recorded many times. V is TRBV11-2 and J is TRBJ2-5; 9 bases are shared with TRBD1. The CDR3 is 16 amino acids. CDR1 is SGHAT and CDR2 is FQNNGV in the germline V gene. The junction had 11 bases not matched to a gene; V was cut back by 5 bases and J by 4 bases. The CDR3 DNA reads TGTGCCAGCAGCCCGACCGGGACAGGGTACTTAGAGACCCAGTACTTC. Translating gives CASSPTGTGYLETQYF.

This clonotype was seen repeatedly, ten times or more. The rearrangement links TRBV7-9 to TRBJ1-1; TRBD1 is a possible D gene (6 bases). V was cut by 2 bases and J by 4 bases, with 11 bases left in between. Germline CDR1 SEHNR, CDR2 FQNEAQ (reference sequence). The CDR3 has 14 amino acids. The CDR3 DNA is TGTGCCAGCAGCTTATTGGACAGAAGCACTGAAGCTTTCTTT. This sequence encodes CASSLLDRSTEAFF.